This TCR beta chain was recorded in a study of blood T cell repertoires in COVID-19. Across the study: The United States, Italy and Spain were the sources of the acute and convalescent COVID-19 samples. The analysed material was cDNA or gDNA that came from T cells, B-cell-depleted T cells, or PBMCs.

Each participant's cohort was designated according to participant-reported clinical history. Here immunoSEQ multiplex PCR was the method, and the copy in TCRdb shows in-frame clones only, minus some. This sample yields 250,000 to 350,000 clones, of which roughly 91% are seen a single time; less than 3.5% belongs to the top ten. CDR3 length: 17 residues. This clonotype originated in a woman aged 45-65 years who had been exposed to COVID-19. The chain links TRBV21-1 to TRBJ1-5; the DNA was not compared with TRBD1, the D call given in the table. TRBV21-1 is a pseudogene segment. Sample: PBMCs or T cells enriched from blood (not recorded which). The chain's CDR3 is CASSKQETSYSNQPQHF. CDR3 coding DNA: TGTGCCAGCAGCAAGCAAGAGACATCGTATAGCAATCAGCCCCAGCATTTT.